A selection of T cell receptor beta chains follows, all from one sample in a study of blood T cells in healthy people across ages. Each CDR3 protein is one row after TCRdb ran MiXCR on the 5' RACE reads. The sample records about 1 million distinct CDR3 sequences, under 45% being singletons. The sequenced material came from blood. All receptors come from a woman aged 55-70 years in good health. Each CDR3 is given with its conserved first and last residue. Fields, in order: CDR3 protein, CDR3 DNA, J gene, V gene, D gene, clone size. The D gene is left open where the match is weak. A clone size is listed for some rows: how often the clone was seen (once, few, many), or a class if it is expanded.

CDR3aa: CARSLQRTYEQYF
CDR3nt: TGTGCCCGCAGTTTGCAGCGTACCTACGAGCAGTACTTC
j_gene: TRBJ2-7
v_gene: TRBV27
d_gene: .
abundance: .

CDR3aa: CSARAFASGQETQYF
CDR3nt: TGCAGTGCTAGAGCTTTTGCTAGCGGACAAGAGACCCAGTACTTC
j_gene: TRBJ2-5
v_gene: TRBV20-1
d_gene: TRBD2
abundance: .

CDR3aa: CASSPDLGATSYNEQFF
CDR3nt: TGTGCCAGCAGCCCCGACTTAGGAGCGACTAGTTACAATGAGCAGTTCTTC
j_gene: TRBJ2-1
v_gene: TRBV7-3
d_gene: .
abundance: many

CDR3aa: CASSVLGTSVYEQYF
CDR3nt: TGCGCCAGCAGCGTACTTGGGACTAGCGTTTACGAGCAGTACTTC
j_gene: TRBJ2-7
v_gene: TRBV5-1
d_gene: TRBD2
abundance: few

CDR3aa: CAGSVLGEQYF
CDR3nt: TGTGCCGGGAGTGTACTAGGTGAGCAGTACTTC
j_gene: TRBJ2-5
v_gene: TRBV30
d_gene: .
abundance: .

CDR3aa: CASFYRAGYNEQFF
CDR3nt: TGTGCCAGCTTCTACAGGGCGGGGTACAATGAGCAGTTCTTC
j_gene: TRBJ2-1
v_gene: TRBV27
d_gene: .
abundance: .

CDR3aa: CASSQWDRQNSPLHF
CDR3nt: TGTGCCAGCAGCCAATGGGACAGGCAGAATTCACCCCTCCACTTT
j_gene: TRBJ1-6
v_gene: TRBV5-6
d_gene: TRBD1
abundance: few

CDR3aa: CASSLGAAGAFF
CDR3nt: TGTGCCAGCAGCTTGGGAGCGGCGGGGGCTTTCTTT
j_gene: TRBJ1-1
v_gene: TRBV5-6
d_gene: .
abundance: .

CDR3aa: CASSFSGGTQYF
CDR3nt: TGTGCCAGCAGCTTTAGCGGCGGGACCCAGTACTTC
j_gene: TRBJ2-5
v_gene: TRBV7-8
d_gene: .
abundance: .

CDR3aa: CARSSGGVGTEAFF
CDR3nt: TGTGCCAGGAGTTCAGGGGGCGTCGGGACTGAAGCTTTCTTT
j_gene: TRBJ1-1
v_gene: TRBV30
d_gene: TRBD1
abundance: .

CDR3aa: CATSRDFREREKLFF
CDR3nt: TGTGCCACCAGCAGAGATTTCAGGGAACGCGAAAAACTGTTTTTT
j_gene: TRBJ1-4
v_gene: TRBV15
d_gene: .
abundance: .

CDR3aa: CSAQGSFNQPQHF
CDR3nt: TGCAGTGCTCAGGGATCGTTTAATCAGCCCCAGCATTTT
j_gene: TRBJ1-5
v_gene: TRBV20-1
d_gene: .
abundance: few

CDR3aa: CASSDGQTVTDTQYF
CDR3nt: TGTGCCAGCAGCGATGGACAGACGGTAACAGATACGCAGTATTTT
j_gene: TRBJ2-3
v_gene: TRBV12-3/TRBV12-4
d_gene: .
abundance: .

CDR3aa: CSVEGRGMNTEAFF
CDR3nt: TGCAGCGTTGAAGGAAGAGGTATGAACACTGAAGCTTTCTTT
j_gene: TRBJ1-1
v_gene: TRBV29-1
d_gene: .
abundance: .

CDR3aa: CASRVQAGTEAFF
CDR3nt: TGCGCCAGCAGGGTCCAGGCGGGCACTGAAGCTTTCTTT
j_gene: TRBJ1-1
v_gene: TRBV10-2
d_gene: .
abundance: .

CDR3aa: CASSQIRDRVSEQYF
CDR3nt: TGCGCCAGCAGCCAGATCCGGGACAGGGTAAGCGAGCAGTACTTC
j_gene: TRBJ2-7
v_gene: TRBV4-1
d_gene: TRBD1
abundance: .

CDR3aa: CASSLGDPEETQYF
CDR3nt: TGCGCCAGCAGCTTAGGAGACCCCGAAGAGACCCAGTACTTC
j_gene: TRBJ2-5
v_gene: TRBV5-1
d_gene: .
abundance: .

CDR3aa: CAAISGLAGAEQFF
CDR3nt: TGTGCCGCAATATCGGGACTAGCGGGGGCTGAGCAGTTCTTC
j_gene: TRBJ2-1
v_gene: TRBV6-2/TRBV6-3
d_gene: TRBD2
abundance: .

CDR3aa: CASRGQENQPQHF
CDR3nt: TGTGCCAGCCGGGGGCAGGAGAATCAGCCCCAGCATTTT
j_gene: TRBJ1-5
v_gene: TRBV25-1
d_gene: .
abundance: .

CDR3aa: CASSQGSDYGYTF
CDR3nt: TGTGCCAGCAGTCAAGGGTCGGACTATGGCTACACCTTC
j_gene: TRBJ1-2
v_gene: TRBV2
d_gene: .
abundance: few

CDR3aa: CASRGGAQIYGYTF
CDR3nt: TGTGCCAGTAGGGGGGGGGCGCAGATCTATGGCTACACCTTC
j_gene: TRBJ1-2
v_gene: TRBV28
d_gene: .
abundance: few

CDR3aa: CSANDRGILYEQYF
CDR3nt: TGCAGTGCTAACGACAGGGGGATTCTCTACGAGCAGTACTTC
j_gene: TRBJ2-7
v_gene: TRBV20-1
d_gene: TRBD1
abundance: .

CDR3aa: CTSGRSYEQYF
CDR3nt: TGTACCAGCGGTAGGTCCTACGAGCAGTACTTC
j_gene: TRBJ2-7
v_gene: TRBV7-9
d_gene: .
abundance: once

CDR3aa: CASRDNTDTQYF
CDR3nt: TGTGCCAGTCGGGACAACACAGATACGCAGTATTTT
j_gene: TRBJ2-3
v_gene: TRBV19
d_gene: .
abundance: .

CDR3aa: CASSYLLAGPSTDTQYF
CDR3nt: TGTGCCAGCAGTTACTTGCTAGCGGGCCCTAGCACAGATACGCAGTATTTT
j_gene: TRBJ2-3
v_gene: TRBV6-2/TRBV6-3
d_gene: TRBD2
abundance: few

CDR3aa: CASSRTLVDYGYTF
CDR3nt: TGTGCCAGCAGCCGAACCCTGGTCGACTATGGCTACACCTTC
j_gene: TRBJ1-2
v_gene: TRBV6-5
d_gene: .
abundance: .

CDR3aa: CSVPLDGPNYGYTF
CDR3nt: TGCAGCGTTCCCCTCGACGGGCCTAACTATGGCTACACCTTC
j_gene: TRBJ1-2
v_gene: TRBV29-1
d_gene: .
abundance: many

CDR3aa: CAWDGTRGEQFF
CDR3nt: TGTGCCTGGGATGGGACTAGGGGTGAGCAGTTCTTC
j_gene: TRBJ2-1
v_gene: TRBV30
d_gene: TRBD2
abundance: few

CDR3aa: CSASPLPPGLRVYEQYF
CDR3nt: TGCAGTGCTAGTCCTCTGCCCCCGGGACTTAGGGTTTACGAGCAGTACTTC
j_gene: TRBJ2-7
v_gene: TRBV20-1
d_gene: .
abundance: .

CDR3aa: CSANPGKGNQPQHF
CDR3nt: TGCAGTGCTAATCCGGGAAAAGGCAATCAGCCCCAGCATTTT
j_gene: TRBJ1-5
v_gene: TRBV20-1
d_gene: .
abundance: few

CDR3aa: CASSISNQPQHF
CDR3nt: TGTGCCAGCTCCATTAGCAATCAGCCCCAGCATTTT
j_gene: TRBJ1-5
v_gene: TRBV2
d_gene: .
abundance: once

CDR3aa: CASSYLDSTNEKLFF
CDR3nt: TGTGCCAGCAGTTACCTCGACAGCACTAATGAAAAACTGTTTTTT
j_gene: TRBJ1-4
v_gene: TRBV6-5
d_gene: .
abundance: .

CDR3aa: CASSADRDSTDTQYF
CDR3nt: TGTGCCAGCAGCGCTGACAGGGATAGCACAGATACGCAGTATTTT
j_gene: TRBJ2-3
v_gene: TRBV7-8
d_gene: TRBD1
abundance: .

CDR3aa: CASSLAKSGGEAGYTF
CDR3nt: TGTGCCAGCAGCTTAGCGAAGTCAGGGGGCGAGGCTGGCTACACCTTC
j_gene: TRBJ1-2
v_gene: TRBV7-9
d_gene: TRBD1
abundance: few

CDR3aa: CAGSLARTGYEQYF
CDR3nt: TGTGCCGGCAGTTTAGCAAGGACAGGCTACGAGCAGTACTTC
j_gene: TRBJ2-7
v_gene: TRBV12-3/TRBV12-4
d_gene: TRBD1
abundance: .

CDR3aa: CTSSEGREIYNEQFF
CDR3nt: TGTACCAGCAGCGAAGGACGGGAAATCTACAATGAGCAGTTCTTC
j_gene: TRBJ2-1
v_gene: TRBV7-7
d_gene: .
abundance: .

CDR3aa: CSASTGQGVNSPLHF
CDR3nt: TGCAGTGCTAGTACGGGACAGGGGGTCAATTCACCCCTCCACTTT
j_gene: TRBJ1-6
v_gene: TRBV20-1
d_gene: TRBD1
abundance: .

CDR3aa: CASSLALAWQETQYF
CDR3nt: TGCGCCAGCAGCCTGGCTCTAGCGTGGCAAGAGACCCAGTACTTC
j_gene: TRBJ2-5
v_gene: TRBV5-1
d_gene: .
abundance: many

CDR3aa: CASSLIQPDTQYF
CDR3nt: TGTGCCAGCAGTTTAATACAGCCAGATACGCAGTATTTT
j_gene: TRBJ2-3
v_gene: TRBV28
d_gene: .
abundance: .

CDR3aa: CASSSTGDSQETQYF
CDR3nt: TGTGCCAGCAGCTCAACAGGGGATTCTCAGGAGACCCAGTACTTC
j_gene: TRBJ2-5
v_gene: TRBV7-9
d_gene: TRBD1
abundance: .

CDR3aa: CASSPGGPRPYEQYF
CDR3nt: TGTGCCAGCAGCCCGGGGGGGCCTAGACCCTACGAGCAGTACTTC
j_gene: TRBJ2-7
v_gene: TRBV3-1
d_gene: TRBD2
abundance: .

CDR3aa: CASSYSRGTEAFF
CDR3nt: TGTGCCAGCAGTTACTCGCGAGGCACTGAAGCTTTCTTT
j_gene: TRBJ1-1
v_gene: TRBV6-2/TRBV6-3
d_gene: .
abundance: few

CDR3aa: CSVRNQGTRYEQYF
CDR3nt: TGCAGCGTTCGCAATCAGGGGACCCGCTACGAGCAGTACTTC
j_gene: TRBJ2-7
v_gene: TRBV29-1
d_gene: .
abundance: few

CDR3aa: CASSLGFRETQYF
CDR3nt: TGTGCCAGCAGTTTAGGGTTTAGAGAGACCCAGTACTTC
j_gene: TRBJ2-5
v_gene: TRBV27
d_gene: .
abundance: .

CDR3aa: CSVRGPGPPWGYGYTF
CDR3nt: TGCAGCGTTCGGGGGCCAGGTCCCCCCTGGGGCTATGGCTACACCTTC
j_gene: TRBJ1-2
v_gene: TRBV29-1
d_gene: .
abundance: .